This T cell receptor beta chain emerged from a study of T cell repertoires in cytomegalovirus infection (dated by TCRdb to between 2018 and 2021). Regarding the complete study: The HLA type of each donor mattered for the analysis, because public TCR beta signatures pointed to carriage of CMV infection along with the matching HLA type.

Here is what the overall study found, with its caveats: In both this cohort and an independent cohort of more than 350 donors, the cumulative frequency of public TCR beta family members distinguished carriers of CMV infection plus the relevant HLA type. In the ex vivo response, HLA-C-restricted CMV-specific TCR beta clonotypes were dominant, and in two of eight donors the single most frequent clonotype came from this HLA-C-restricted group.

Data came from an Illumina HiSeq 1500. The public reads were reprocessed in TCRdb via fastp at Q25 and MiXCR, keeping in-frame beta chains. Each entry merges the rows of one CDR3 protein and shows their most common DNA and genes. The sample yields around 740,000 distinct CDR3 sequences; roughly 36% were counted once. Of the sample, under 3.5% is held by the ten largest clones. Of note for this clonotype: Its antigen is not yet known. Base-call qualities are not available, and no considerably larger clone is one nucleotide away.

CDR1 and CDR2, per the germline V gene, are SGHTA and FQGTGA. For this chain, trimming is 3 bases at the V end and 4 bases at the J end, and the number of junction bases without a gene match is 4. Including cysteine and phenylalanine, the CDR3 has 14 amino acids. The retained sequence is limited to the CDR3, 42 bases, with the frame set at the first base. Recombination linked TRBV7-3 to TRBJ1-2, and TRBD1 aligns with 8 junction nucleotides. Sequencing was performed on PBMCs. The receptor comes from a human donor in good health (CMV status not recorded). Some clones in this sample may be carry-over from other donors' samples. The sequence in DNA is TGTGCCAGCAGCTTCTGGACAGGGTTCTATGGCTACACCTTC. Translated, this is CASSFWTGFYGYTF.